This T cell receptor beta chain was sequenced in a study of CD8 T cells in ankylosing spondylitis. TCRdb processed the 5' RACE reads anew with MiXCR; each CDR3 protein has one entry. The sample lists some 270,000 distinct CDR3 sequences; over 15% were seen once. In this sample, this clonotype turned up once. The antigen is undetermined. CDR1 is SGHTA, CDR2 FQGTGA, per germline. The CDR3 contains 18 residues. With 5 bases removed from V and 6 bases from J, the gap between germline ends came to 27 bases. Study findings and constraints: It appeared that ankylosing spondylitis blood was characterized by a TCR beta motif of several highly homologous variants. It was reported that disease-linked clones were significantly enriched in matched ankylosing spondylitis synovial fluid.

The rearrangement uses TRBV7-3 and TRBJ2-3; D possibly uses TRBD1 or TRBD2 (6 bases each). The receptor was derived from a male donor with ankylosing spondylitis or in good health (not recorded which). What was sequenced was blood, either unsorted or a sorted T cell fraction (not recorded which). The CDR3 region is CASSPRTVGGDNADTQYF. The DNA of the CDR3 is TGTGCCAGCAGCCCCCGGACGGTGGGGGGCGACAATGCGGATACGCAGTATTTT.